This passage covers 30 T cell receptor beta chains from one sample sequenced in a study of OX40 agonist ivuxolimab in advanced cancers. Assay: immunoSEQ multiplex PCR; the TCRdb copy retains only in-frame clones and omits some. This repertoire shows under 40,000 clones, approximately 81% found once; its top ten account for approximately 1.4%. The material sequenced was CD4+ or CD8+ T cells sorted from blood, taken in a trial of the OX40 agonist ivuxolimab. The source is an adult with an advanced solid tumor such as melanoma, head and neck, liver or kidney cancer.

Details on this clone: The junction does not match germline at one end; this may be a read error. V gene TRBV7-7 combines with J gene TRBJ2-2; D is possibly TRBD2 (5 bases). CDR3 length equals 14 residues. CDR1 is SSHAT and CDR2 is FNYEAQ in the germline V gene (reference sequence). This chain's CDR3 is CASSLEGIHGELFF. The CDR3 bases are TGTGCTAGCAGCTTAGAGGGTATACACGGGGAGCTGTTTTTT.

This clone was seen a single time. The chain is built from TRBV6-4 and TRBJ2-7; D gene unclear. Looked up from germline, CDR1 is MRHNA and CDR2 is SNTAGT. With 4 bases removed from V and 6 bases from J, the gap between germline ends came to 13 bases. This CDR3 spans 13 amino acids. The CDR3 protein is CASSAQPYTEQYF. The CDR3 DNA is TGTGCCAGCAGTGCCCAACCCTATACCGAGCAGTACTTC.

The V and J genes are TRBV27 and TRBJ2-3; possibly TRBD1 for D (5 bases). Looked up from germline, CDR1 is MNHEY and CDR2 is SMNVEV (reference sequence). The length of the CDR3 is 14 residues. V lost 3 bases and J lost 3, with 10 bases in between. The CDR3 region is CASSLTELTDTQYF. For the CDR3, the DNA is TGTGCCAGCAGTTTGACAGAGCTGACAGATACGCAGTATTTT.

The chain employs TRBV9 and TRBJ1-1; the D gene is possibly TRBD1 (5 bases). V lost 1 base to trimming and J lost 2 bases, with 15 bases between them. There are 16 residues in the CDR3. CDR1 and CDR2 from the germline V gene are SGDLS and YYNGEE. CDR3 amino acids: CASSVLAGTGNTEAFF. The CDR3 DNA sequence: TGTGCCAGCAGCGTACTCGCCGGAACAGGTAACACTGAAGCTTTCTTT.

The chain joins TRBV9 to TRBJ2-5; D gene unclear. The DNA end favors TRBJ2-7, so the J call may be wrong. The CDR3 totals 15 residues. The germline CDR1 and CDR2 sequences are SGDLS and YYNGEE. The DNA of the CDR3 is TGTGCCAGCAGCGTAGAGTGGGCCCCGTCCTACGAGCAGTACTTC. This codes for CASSVEWAPSYEQYF.

The J gene is TRBJ2-2, the V gene TRBV11-3, with 9 bases matching TRBD2. J was trimmed by 6 bases and V by 0 bases; bases with no gene match: 5. There are 16 residues in the CDR3. CDR1 and CDR2 (germline): SGHNT, YENEEA. CDR3 region: CASSLETLAGSGELFF. The CDR3 nucleotides are TGTGCCAGCAGCTTAGAAACGCTAGCGGGGTCCGGGGAGCTGTTTTTT. Complete variable domain (other parts from reference TRBV11-3 and TRBJ2-2): EAGVVQSPRYKIIEKKQPVAFWCNPISGHNTLYWYLQNLGQGPELLIRYENEEAVDDSQLPKDRFSAERLKGVDSTLKIQPAELGDSAVYLCASSLETLAGSGELFFGEGSRLTVL.

The gene calls are TRBV5-1 and TRBJ2-1, with unresolved D. The CDR3 has 16 residues. V was pared by 0 bases and J by 1 base, with 11 bases between. Germline-derived CDR1 and CDR2 are SGHRS and YFSETQ. CDR3 coding DNA: TGCGCCAGCAGCTTGGCCGCCGGTACATCCTACAATGAGCAGTTCTTC. Translating gives CASSLAAGTSYNEQFF.

J is TRBJ1-5 and V is TRBV6-5; 8 nucleotides match TRBD1. This CDR3 has 15 residues. Trimming at V came to 5 bases and at J to 7 bases, leaving 10 bases not matched to a gene. CDR1 is MNHEY and CDR2 is SVGAGI in the germline V gene. The CDR3 sequence is CASSRRTGQGQPQHF. Here the CDR3 DNA reads TGTGCCAGCAGTCGCCGGACAGGGCAAGGACAGCCCCAGCATTTT.

The rearrangement links TRBV2 to TRBJ1-5; 7 nucleotides agree with TRBD1. Germline V gene lookup returns CDR1 SNHLY and CDR2 FYNNEI. The CDR3 has 13 amino acids. V was clipped by 5 bases and J by 4 bases; unmatched bases: 2. The CDR3 DNA reads TGTGCCAGCAGTCCACAGGGGAATCAGCCCCAGCATTTT. Its protein product is CASSPQGNQPQHF.

The chain carries TRBV4-3 and TRBJ2-3; D is undetermined. V lost 0 bases and J 6 bases, leaving 10 bases between the germline ends. Germline CDR1 and CDR2: LGHNA and YSLEER. The CDR3 length is 14 residues. For the CDR3, the DNA is TGCGCCAGCAGCCAAGATCGCCAATCGGATACGCAGTATTTT. Amino acids: CASSQDRQSDTQYF.

V usage is TRBV20-1 and J usage is TRBJ2-3; D unresolved. The CDR3 covers 11 residues. V lost 1 base and J lost 6, with 5 bases in between. Germline CDR1 and CDR2: DFQATT and SNEGSKA (reference sequence). In nucleotides, the CDR3 is TGCAGTGCTAGAGTTGGTGATACGCAGTATTTT. Its protein is CSARVGDTQYF.

A single count supports this clone. V and J are TRBV28 and TRBJ1-5, with D possibly TRBD1 on 5 matching bases. The CDR3 is 13 residues long. V was cut by 7 bases and J by 10 bases, with 17 bases left in between. Germline CDR1 is MDHEN and CDR2 is SYDVKM. The CDR3 nucleotides read TGTGCCAGCACCCCGGGACCTCATTCCCCCCAGCATTTT. Residues: CASTPGPHSPQHF. The full variable domain, completed using reference TRBV28 and TRBJ1-5, is DVKVTQSSRYLVKRTGEKVFLECVQDMDHENMFWYRQDPGLGLRLIYFSYDVKMKEKGDIPEGYSVSREKKERFSLILESASTNQTSMYLCASTPGPHSPQHFGDGTRLSIL.

V and J are TRBV9 and TRBJ1-2; 8 bases match TRBD1. Germline lookup yields CDR1 SGDLS and CDR2 YYNGEE. Trimming took 0 bases from V and 0 from J; bases not matched to a gene: 7. The CDR3 runs 17 residues. CDR3 sequence reads: CASSVAIGQGSNYGYTF. CDR3 bases: TGTGCCAGCAGCGTAGCGATTGGACAGGGATCTAACTATGGCTACACCTTC.

This clone was recorded only once. The rearrangement joins TRBV5-6 to TRBJ2-7; D might be TRBD1 (6 bases). V lost 0 bases and J 3 bases, leaving 7 bases between the germline ends. Germline values: CDR1 SGHDT, CDR2 YYEEEE. This CDR3 region has 13 residues. This chain's CDR3 is CASSLVDSYEQYF. In DNA, the CDR3 is TGTGCCAGCAGCTTGGTGGACAGCTACGAGCAGTACTTC.

This clone was found a few times. The rearrangement joins TRBV19 to TRBJ2-6; TRBD1 agrees at 7 bases. Germline V gives CDR1 LNHDA, CDR2 SQIVND (reference sequence). This CDR3 has 18 residues. V was pared by 6 bases and J by 2 bases, with 13 bases of the junction left unmatched. CDR3 region: CASRPTGNVRAGANVLTF. Written as DNA, the CDR3 is TGTGCCAGTAGGCCGACAGGGAACGTTCGGGCTGGGGCCAACGTCCTGACTTTC.

This clone was counted only a few times. V is TRBV6-5 and J is TRBJ2-2; TRBD1 matches 8 bases. The CDR3 covers 14 residues. Trimming removed 6 bases from V and 7 bases from J; junction bases left unmatched: 7. Germline lookup yields CDR1 MNHEY and CDR2 SVGAGI. In DNA form, the CDR3 reads TGTGCCAGCAGGGCGGGACAGGCTATCGGGGAGCTGTTTTTT. Translating it yields CASRAGQAIGELFF.

The rearrangement uses TRBV19 and TRBJ2-2; D remains ambiguous. The CDR3 sequence is 13 residues long. V was pared by 3 bases and J by 8 bases, with 10 bases between. The germline gives CDR1 LNHDA, CDR2 SQIVND (reference sequence). This CDR3 reads CASSIGYSGELFF. The CDR3 DNA reads TGTGCCAGTAGTATCGGGTATTCTGGGGAGCTGTTTTTT.

The rearrangement links TRBV9 to TRBJ1-6; D possibly corresponds to TRBD1 (6 bases). The CDR3 runs to 15 residues. The germline V and J ends were trimmed by 0 bases and 7 bases, with 11 bases remaining between them. Germline V gene lookup returns CDR1 SGDLS and CDR2 YYNGEE. CDR3 amino acids: CASSVAGQMNSPLHF. Here the CDR3 DNA reads TGTGCCAGCAGCGTAGCCGGACAGATGAATTCACCCCTCCACTTT. The entire variable domain, with the rest obtained from reference TRBV9 and TRBJ1-6, is as follows: DSGVTQTPKHLITATGQRVTLRCSPRSGDLSVYWYQQSLDQGLQFLIQYYNGEERAKGNILERFSAQQFPDLHSELNLSSLELGDSALYFCASSVAGQMNSPLHFGNGTRLTVT.

This sequence joins TRBV18 and TRBJ2-3; D unclear. This CDR3 has 13 residues. V was clipped by 3 bases and J by 3 bases, with 7 bases between them. CDR1 and CDR2 from the germline V gene are KGHSH and LQKENI. This chain's CDR3 is CASSPGSTDTQYF. The CDR3 DNA sequence: TGTGCCAGCTCACCTGGCTCAACAGATACGCAGTATTTT.

The chain has TRBV7-2 and TRBJ2-7, with 9 bases identical to TRBD2. Germline CDR1 reads SGHTA; CDR2 reads FQGNSA. The length of the CDR3 is 14 residues. The junction had 8 bases not matched to a gene; V was cut back by 1 base and J by 10 bases. DNA for the CDR3: TGTGCCAGCAGCTTAGGTGTTAGCGGGAGCAAACAGTACTTC. Amino acid sequence: CASSLGVSGSKQYF.

The J gene is TRBJ2-1, the V gene TRBV7-6, with D possibly being TRBD2 (6 bases). V lost 3 bases and J 7 bases, leaving 13 bases between the germline ends. There are 14 residues in the CDR3. CDR1 SGHVS and CDR2 FNYEAQ come from the germline V gene. The CDR3 here is CASSFPGDWNEQFF. Written as DNA, the CDR3 is TGTGCCAGCAGCTTTCCGGGGGATTGGAATGAGCAGTTCTTC.

The rearrangement links TRBV5-8 to TRBJ1-2; 9 nucleotides line up with TRBD1. Germline CDR1 and CDR2: SGHTS and YDEGEE. With V trimmed by 1 base and J by 5 bases, 12 bases remained unmatched. CDR3 length: 17 residues. The DNA of the CDR3 is TGTGCCAGCAGCTTGAGGGGCGGACAGGGGAGGAAGTATGGCTACACCTTC. Its translation: CASSLRGGQGRKYGYTF.

This chain links TRBV19 with TRBJ1-5, with TRBD1 identical over 7 bases. The V and J ends lost 4 bases and 3 bases, in that order; junction bases with no gene match: 3. This CDR3 has 14 amino acids. Germline V gives CDR1 LNHDA, CDR2 SQIVND (reference sequence). The CDR3 loop is CASSTTGDNQPQHF. CDR3 nucleotide sequence: TGTGCCAGTAGTACCACAGGGGACAATCAGCCCCAGCATTTT. Full variable domain (remainder filled in from reference TRBV19 and TRBJ1-5): DGGITQSPKYLFRKEGQNVTLSCEQNLNHDAMYWYRQDPGQGLRLIYYSQIVNDFQKGDIAEGYSVSREKKESFPLTVTSAQKNPTAFYLCASSTTGDNQPQHFGDGTRLSIL.

This chain joins TRBV23-1 and TRBJ1-2; TRBD1 matches 10 bases. TRBV23-1 is marked as an open reading frame, function uncertain. The CDR3 covers 17 residues. V trimming: 3 bases; J trimming: 4 bases; junction bases outside the gene matches: 11. The CDR3 DNA follows: TGCGCCAGCAGTCAGTTCCCTTGGACAGGGGGAATCTATGGCTACACCTTC. It yields the protein CASSQFPWTGGIYGYTF.

This chain joins TRBV5-1 and TRBJ1-1, with D uncertain. The CDR3 extends over 14 amino acids. Trimming took 4 bases from V and 4 from J, leaving 14 bases between them. CDR1 and CDR2 (germline): SGHRS, YFSETQ. This chain's CDR3 is CASSLGGLRTEAFF. In nucleotides, the CDR3 is TGCGCCAGCAGCCTGGGTGGACTGCGCACTGAAGCTTTCTTT.

This clone was seen once. CDR3 loop: CASSSTTTSTDTDTQYF. CDR3 coding DNA: TGTGCCAGCAGCTCAACTACGACGAGTACCGACACAGATACGCAGTATTTT. V and J are TRBV9 and TRBJ2-3; no clear D. Germline V gives CDR1 SGDLS, CDR2 YYNGEE. V lost 4 bases and J lost 2, with 20 bases in between. This CDR3 is built from 17 residues.

V usage is TRBV10-3 and J usage is TRBJ1-6; tentatively, D is TRBD1 (5 bases). CDR1 is ENHRY, CDR2 SYGVKD, per germline. The CDR3 loop spans 14 amino acids. Trimming stripped 10 bases from V and 7 bases from J, with 17 bases between. DNA of the CDR3: TGTGCCACCCGAGACCAGGGAGAGAATTCACCCCTCCACTTT. Protein product: CATRDQGENSPLHF.

The chain joins TRBV19 to TRBJ2-1; TRBD1 matches at 11 bases. This CDR3 region has 17 residues. The germline V gene encodes CDR1 LNHDA and CDR2 SQIVND (reference sequence). V shed 6 bases, J shed 6 bases, and the junction held 13 bases outside the gene matches. CDR3 coding DNA: TGTGCCAGTAGCCAGACATCAATCGGGACAGGGGGCAATGAGCAGTTCTTC. It yields the protein CASSQTSIGTGGNEQFF.

The chain recombines TRBV5-8 with TRBJ2-2; D remains unclear. The CDR3 has 18 residues. CDR1 is SGHTS, CDR2 YDEGEE, per germline. Trimming cost V 3 bases and J 6 bases, with 24 bases left between them. This chain's CDR3 is CASSWGETEVSRPGELFF. DNA for the CDR3: TGTGCCAGCAGCTGGGGTGAGACCGAAGTAAGCCGGCCCGGGGAGCTGTTTTTT.

This chain uses TRBV18 with TRBJ1-2, with 8 bases identical to TRBD1. Germline assignment: CDR1 KGHSH and CDR2 LQKENI. The CDR3 consists of 15 residues. The trim removed 5 bases at V and 2 bases at J, leaving 7 bases unmatched. The CDR3 DNA follows: TGTGCCAGCTCATCCACGACAGGGGAAAACTATGGCTACACCTTC. This translates into CASSSTTGENYGYTF.